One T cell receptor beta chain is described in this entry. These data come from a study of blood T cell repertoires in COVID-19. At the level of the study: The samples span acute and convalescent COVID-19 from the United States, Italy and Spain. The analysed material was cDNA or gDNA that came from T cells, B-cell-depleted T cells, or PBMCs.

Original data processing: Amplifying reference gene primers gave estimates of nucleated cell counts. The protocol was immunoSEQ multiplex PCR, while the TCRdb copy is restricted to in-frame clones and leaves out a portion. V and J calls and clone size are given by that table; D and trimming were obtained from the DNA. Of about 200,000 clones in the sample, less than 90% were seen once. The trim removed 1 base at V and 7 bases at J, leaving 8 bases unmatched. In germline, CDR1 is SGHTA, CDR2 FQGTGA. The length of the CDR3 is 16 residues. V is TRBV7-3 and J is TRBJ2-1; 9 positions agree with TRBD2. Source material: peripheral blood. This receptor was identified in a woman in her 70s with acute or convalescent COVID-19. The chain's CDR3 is CASSLRRAGGWNEQFF. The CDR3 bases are TGTGCCAGCAGCTTAAGACGCGCGGGAGGGTGGAATGAGCAGTTCTTC.